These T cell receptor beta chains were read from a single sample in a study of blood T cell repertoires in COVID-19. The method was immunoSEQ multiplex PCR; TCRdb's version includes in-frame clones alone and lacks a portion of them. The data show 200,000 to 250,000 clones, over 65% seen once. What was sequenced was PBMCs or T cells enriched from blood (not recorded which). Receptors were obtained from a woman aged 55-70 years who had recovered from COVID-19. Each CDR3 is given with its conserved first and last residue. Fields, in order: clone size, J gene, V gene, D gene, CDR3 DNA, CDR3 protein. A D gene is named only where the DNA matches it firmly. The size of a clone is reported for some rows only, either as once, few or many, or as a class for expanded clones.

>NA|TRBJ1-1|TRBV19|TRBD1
TGTGCCAGTAGTTCCTGGACAGGGGACACTGAAGCTTTCTTT
CASSSWTGDTEAFF
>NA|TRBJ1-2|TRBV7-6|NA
TGTGCCAGCAGCTCTGAGTTACACTATGGCTACACCTTC
CASSSELHYGYTF
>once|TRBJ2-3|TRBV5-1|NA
TGCGCCAGCAGCTTAACAGTTGATACGCAGTATTTT
CASSLTVDTQYF
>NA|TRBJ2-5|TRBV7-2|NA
TGTGCCAGCAGCTTAGAACGGGTCCAAGAGACCCAGTACTTC
CASSLERVQETQYF
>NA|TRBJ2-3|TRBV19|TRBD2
TGTGCCAGTAGTATTATGGCGGGAGCTAAAGATACGCAGTATTTT
CASSIMAGAKDTQYF
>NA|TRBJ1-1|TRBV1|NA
TGCACCAGCAGCCAAGATCGAACAGCCTACACTGAAGCTTTCTTT
CTSSQDRTAYTEAFF
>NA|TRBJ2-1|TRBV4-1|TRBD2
TGCGCCAGCAGCCCGGGACTAAGAGTAGGTGAGCAGTTCTTC
CASSPGLRVGEQFF
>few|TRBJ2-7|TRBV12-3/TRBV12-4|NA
TGTGCCAGCAGTTTGGGACACTACGAGCAGTACTTC
CASSLGHYEQYF
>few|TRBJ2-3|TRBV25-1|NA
TGTGCCAGCAGTGACCCCGCGGCGGGAAGCACAGATACGCAGTATTTT
CASSDPAAGSTDTQYF
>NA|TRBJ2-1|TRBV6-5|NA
TGTGCCAGCAACCCACAGGGATACAATGAGCAGTTCTTC
CASNPQGYNEQFF